The clone carrying this T cell receptor beta chain was picked up many times. This specimen comes from a study of blood T cell repertoires in COVID-19. Study overall: The samples span acute and convalescent COVID-19 from the United States, Italy and Spain. From T cells, B-cell-depleted T cells, or PBMCs came the material, which was cDNA or gDNA.

With V trimmed by 4 bases and J by 6 bases, 24 bases remained unmatched. CDR3 length: 20 residues. Original data processing: Scientists estimated how many nucleated cells there were by amplifying reference gene primers. Assay used: immunoSEQ multiplex PCR; TCRdb lists only in-frame clones, some missing. The DNA was the basis for D and trimming; V, J and clone size are from that table. The sample carries under 300,000 clones, around 79% recorded once. This rearrangement joins TRBV23-1 to TRBJ1-1; 9 bases align to TRBD1. TRBV23-1 is flagged as an ORF with uncertain function. The clonotype was recovered from a woman over 75 with acute or convalescent COVID-19. Sequencing was performed on peripheral blood. The CDR3, as DNA: TGCGCCAGCAGTCCCGTCCCGGGACAGGGTCGGAGGCTCGAAACCGCTGAAGCTTTCTTT. Protein product: CASSPVPGQGRRLETAEAFF.